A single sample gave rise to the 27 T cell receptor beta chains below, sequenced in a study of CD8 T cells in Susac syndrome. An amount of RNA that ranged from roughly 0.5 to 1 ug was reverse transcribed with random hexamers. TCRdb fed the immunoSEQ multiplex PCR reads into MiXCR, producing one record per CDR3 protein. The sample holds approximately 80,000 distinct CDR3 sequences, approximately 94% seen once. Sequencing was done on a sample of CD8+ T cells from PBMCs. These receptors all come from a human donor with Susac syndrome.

The CDR3 DNA reads TGTGCCAGCAGTACTAGTAGGTCCTACGAGCAGTACTTC. Its translation: CASSTSRSYEQYF. The chain uses TRBV13 and TRBJ2-7, with D perhaps TRBD2 (5 bases). The CDR3 loop spans 13 amino acids. Per the germline V gene, CDR1 is PRHDT and CDR2 is FYEKMQ (reference sequence). V shed 6 bases and J shed 1 base, with 10 bases lying between them.

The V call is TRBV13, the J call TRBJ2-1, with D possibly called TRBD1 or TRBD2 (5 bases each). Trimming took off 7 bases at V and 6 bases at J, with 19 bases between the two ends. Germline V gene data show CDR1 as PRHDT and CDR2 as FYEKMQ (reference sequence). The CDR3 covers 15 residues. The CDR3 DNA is TGTGCCAGCATCCCCGTCTCGGGGCAAAGCAATGAGCAGTTCTTC. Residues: CASIPVSGQSNEQFF.

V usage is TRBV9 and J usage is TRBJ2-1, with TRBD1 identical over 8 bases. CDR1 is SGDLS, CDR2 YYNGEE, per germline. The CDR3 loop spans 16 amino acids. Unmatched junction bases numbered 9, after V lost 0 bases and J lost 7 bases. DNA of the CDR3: TGTGCCAGCAGCGTAGAATTCCAGGGGGCGCGGAATGAGCAGTTCTTC. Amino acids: CASSVEFQGARNEQFF.

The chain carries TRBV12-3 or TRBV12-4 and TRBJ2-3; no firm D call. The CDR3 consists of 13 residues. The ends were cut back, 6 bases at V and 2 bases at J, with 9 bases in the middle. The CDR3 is CASSRIFTDTQYF. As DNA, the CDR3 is TGTGCCAGCAGCCGAATATTCACAGATACGCAGTATTTT.

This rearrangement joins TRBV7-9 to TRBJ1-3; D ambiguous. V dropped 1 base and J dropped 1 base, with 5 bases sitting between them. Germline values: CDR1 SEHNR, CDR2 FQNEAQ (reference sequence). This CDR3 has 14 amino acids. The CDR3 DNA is TGTGCCAGCAGCTTAGTTGTTTCTGGAAACACCATATATTTT. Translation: CASSLVVSGNTIYF.

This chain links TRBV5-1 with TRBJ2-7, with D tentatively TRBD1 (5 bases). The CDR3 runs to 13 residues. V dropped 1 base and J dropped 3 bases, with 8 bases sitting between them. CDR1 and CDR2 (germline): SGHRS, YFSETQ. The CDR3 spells CASSLRQSYEQYF. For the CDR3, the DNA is TGCGCCAGCAGCTTGAGACAGAGCTACGAGCAGTACTTC.

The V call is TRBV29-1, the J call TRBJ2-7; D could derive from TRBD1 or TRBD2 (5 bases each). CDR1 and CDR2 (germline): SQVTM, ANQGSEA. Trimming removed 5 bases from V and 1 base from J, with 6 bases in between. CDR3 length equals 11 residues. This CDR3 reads CSVWGSYEQYF. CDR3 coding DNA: TGCAGCGTTTGGGGGTCCTACGAGCAGTACTTC.

The chain's CDR3 is CASGLSEGATEQFF. CDR3 DNA: TGTGCTAGTGGTTTGAGTGAGGGGGCCACTGAGCAGTTCTTC. The chain uses TRBV12-5 and TRBJ2-1; TRBD1 aligns across 7 bases. In germline, CDR1 is LGHNT, CDR2 FRNRAP. The V gene end was trimmed by 2 bases and the J gene end by 9 bases; junction bases not matched to a gene: 7. The CDR3 runs 14 residues.

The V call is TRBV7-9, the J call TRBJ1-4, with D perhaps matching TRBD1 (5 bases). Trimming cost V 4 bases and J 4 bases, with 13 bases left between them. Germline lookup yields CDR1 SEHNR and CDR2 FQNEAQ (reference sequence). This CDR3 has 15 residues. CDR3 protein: CASSSLRDGNEKLFF. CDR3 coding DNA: TGTGCCAGCAGCTCCCTCAGGGACGGTAATGAAAAACTGTTTTTT.

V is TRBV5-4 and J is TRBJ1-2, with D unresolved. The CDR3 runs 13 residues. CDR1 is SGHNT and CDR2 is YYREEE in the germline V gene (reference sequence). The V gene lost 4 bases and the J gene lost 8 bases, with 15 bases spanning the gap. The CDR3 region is CASSQDPMDGYTF. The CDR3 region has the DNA TGTGCCAGCAGCCAGGACCCTATGGACGGCTACACCTTC. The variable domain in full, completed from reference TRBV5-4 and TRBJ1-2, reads ETGVTQSPTHLIKTRGQQVTLRCSSQSGHNTVSWYQQALGQGPQFIFQYYREEENGRGNFPPRFSGLQFPNYSSELNVNALELDDSALYLCASSQDPMDGYTFGSGTRLTVV.

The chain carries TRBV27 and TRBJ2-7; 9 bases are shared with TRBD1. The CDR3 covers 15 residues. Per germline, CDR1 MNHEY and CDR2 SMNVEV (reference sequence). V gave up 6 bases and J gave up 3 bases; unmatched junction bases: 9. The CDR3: CASSKTGGSFYEQYF. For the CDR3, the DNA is TGTGCCAGCAGCAAAACAGGGGGCTCTTTCTACGAGCAGTACTTC.

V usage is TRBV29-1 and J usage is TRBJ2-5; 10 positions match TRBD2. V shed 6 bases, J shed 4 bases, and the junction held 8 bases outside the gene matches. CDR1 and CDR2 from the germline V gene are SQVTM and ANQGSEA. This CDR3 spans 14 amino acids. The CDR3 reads CSVSGTSVSETQYF. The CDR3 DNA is TGCAGCGTATCCGGGACTAGCGTATCAGAGACCCAGTACTTC.

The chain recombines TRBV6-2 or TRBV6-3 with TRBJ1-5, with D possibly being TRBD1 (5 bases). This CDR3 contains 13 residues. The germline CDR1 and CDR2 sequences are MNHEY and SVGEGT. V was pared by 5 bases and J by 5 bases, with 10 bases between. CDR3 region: CASSPREYQPQHF. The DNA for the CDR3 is TGTGCCAGCAGTCCCAGGGAGTATCAGCCCCAGCATTTT.

The CDR3 reads CTAYHGELFF. In nucleotides, the CDR3 is TGCACCGCGTATCACGGGGAGCTGTTTTTT. This rearrangement joins TRBV29-1 to TRBJ2-2; D not resolved. The germline V gene has CDR1 SQVTM and CDR2 ANQGSEA. The CDR3 extends over 10 amino acids.

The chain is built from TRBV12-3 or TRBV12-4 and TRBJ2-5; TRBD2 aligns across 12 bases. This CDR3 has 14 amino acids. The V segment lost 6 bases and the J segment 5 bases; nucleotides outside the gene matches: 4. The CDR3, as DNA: TGTGCCAGCAGCCTGACTAGCGGGGGTGAGACCCAGTACTTC. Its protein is CASSLTSGGETQYF.

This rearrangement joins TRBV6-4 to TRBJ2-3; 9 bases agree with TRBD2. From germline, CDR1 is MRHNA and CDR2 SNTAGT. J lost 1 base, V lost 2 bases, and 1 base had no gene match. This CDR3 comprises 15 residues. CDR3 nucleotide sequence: TGTGCCAGCAGTGACATAGCGGGAGGCACAGATACGCAGTATTTT. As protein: CASSDIAGGTDTQYF.

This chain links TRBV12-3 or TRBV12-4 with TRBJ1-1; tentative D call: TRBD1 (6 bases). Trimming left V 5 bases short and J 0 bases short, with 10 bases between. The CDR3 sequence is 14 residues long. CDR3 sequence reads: CASSPGTLNTEAFF. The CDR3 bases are TGTGCCAGCAGTCCTGGGACACTGAACACTGAAGCTTTCTTT.

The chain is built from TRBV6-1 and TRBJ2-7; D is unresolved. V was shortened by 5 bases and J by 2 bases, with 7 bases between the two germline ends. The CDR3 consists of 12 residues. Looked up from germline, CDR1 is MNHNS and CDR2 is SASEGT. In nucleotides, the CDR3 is TGTGCCAGCAGTAGTCATCCCTACGAGCAGTACTTC. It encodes CASSSHPYEQYF.

The CDR3 here is CASSLPTTGAGGEQFF. The CDR3 DNA reads TGTGCCAGCAGTTTACCCACGACCGGGGCAGGAGGAGAGCAGTTCTTC. The V gene is TRBV27, the J gene TRBJ2-1, with D perhaps matching TRBD1 or TRBD2 (5 bases each). The germline V and J ends were trimmed by 2 bases and 10 bases, with 21 bases remaining between them. This CDR3 is built from 16 residues. The germline V gene encodes CDR1 MNHEY and CDR2 SMNVEV (reference sequence).

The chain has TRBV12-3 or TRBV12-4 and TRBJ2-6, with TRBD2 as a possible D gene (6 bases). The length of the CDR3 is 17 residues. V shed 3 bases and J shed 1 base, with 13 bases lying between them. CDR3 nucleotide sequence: TGTGCCAGCAGTTTGGACGGGGGTCTTTCTGGGGCCAACGTCCTGACTTTC. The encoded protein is CASSLDGGLSGANVLTF.

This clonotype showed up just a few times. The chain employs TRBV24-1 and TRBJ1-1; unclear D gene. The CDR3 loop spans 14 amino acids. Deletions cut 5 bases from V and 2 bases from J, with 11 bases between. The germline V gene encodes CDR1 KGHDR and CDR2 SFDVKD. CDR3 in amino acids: CATSAPTPNTEAFF. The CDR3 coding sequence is TGTGCCACCAGTGCCCCAACCCCCAACACTGAAGCTTTCTTT.

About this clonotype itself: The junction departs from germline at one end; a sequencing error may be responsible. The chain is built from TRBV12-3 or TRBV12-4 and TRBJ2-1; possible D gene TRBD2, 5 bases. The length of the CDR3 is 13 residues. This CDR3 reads CAGSSAEDNEQFF. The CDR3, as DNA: TGTGCCGGCAGCTCAGCGGAAGACAATGAGCAGTTCTTC.

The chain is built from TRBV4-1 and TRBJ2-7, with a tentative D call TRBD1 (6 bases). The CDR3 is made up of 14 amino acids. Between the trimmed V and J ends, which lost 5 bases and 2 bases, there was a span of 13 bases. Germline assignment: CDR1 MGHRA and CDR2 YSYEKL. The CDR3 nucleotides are TGCGCCAGCAGCTACAGGGTTTTAACCTACGAGCAGTACTTC. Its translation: CASSYRVLTYEQYF.

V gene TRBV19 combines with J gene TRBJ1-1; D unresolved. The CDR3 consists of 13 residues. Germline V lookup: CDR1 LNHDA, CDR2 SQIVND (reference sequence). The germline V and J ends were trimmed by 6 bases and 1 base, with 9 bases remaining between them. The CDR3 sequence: CASSPPGNTEAFF. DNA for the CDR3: TGTGCCAGTAGCCCACCGGGGAACACTGAAGCTTTCTTT. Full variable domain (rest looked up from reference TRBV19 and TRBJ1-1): DGGITQSPKYLFRKEGQNVTLSCEQNLNHDAMYWYRQDPGQGLRLIYYSQIVNDFQKGDIAEGYSVSREKKESFPLTVTSAQKNPTAFYLCASSPPGNTEAFFGQGTRLTVV.

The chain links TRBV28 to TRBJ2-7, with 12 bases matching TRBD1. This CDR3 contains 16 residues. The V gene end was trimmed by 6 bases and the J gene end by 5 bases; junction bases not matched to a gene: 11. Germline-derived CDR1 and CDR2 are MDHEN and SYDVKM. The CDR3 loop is CASSMSGTGGWHEQYF. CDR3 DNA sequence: TGTGCCAGCAGCATGTCCGGGACAGGGGGCTGGCACGAGCAGTACTTC.

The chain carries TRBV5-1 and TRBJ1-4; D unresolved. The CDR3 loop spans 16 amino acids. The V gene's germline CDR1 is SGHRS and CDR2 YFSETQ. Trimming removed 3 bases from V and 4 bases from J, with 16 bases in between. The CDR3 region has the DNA TGCGCCAGCAGCTGGGAGATGGGCCCCCTTAATGAAAAACTGTTTTTT. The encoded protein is CASSWEMGPLNEKLFF.

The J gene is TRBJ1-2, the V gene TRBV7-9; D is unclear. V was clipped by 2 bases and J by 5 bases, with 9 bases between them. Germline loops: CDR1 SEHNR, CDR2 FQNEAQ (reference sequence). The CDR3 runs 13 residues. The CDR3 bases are TGTGCCAGCAGCTTACAGGTGGGGTATGGCTACACCTTC. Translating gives CASSLQVGYGYTF.